The count of the clone carrying this TCR beta chain is one. What it binds is unknown. J lost 15 bases, V lost 6 bases, and 17 bases had no gene match. The germline V gene has CDR1 SEHNR and CDR2 FQNEAQ (reference sequence). The length of the CDR3 is 15 residues. Several immunoSEQ plates held equal portions of the genomic DNA taken from each subset. Original data processing: Filtering differed since immunoSEQ provided only junctions, with no quality scores. Here immunoSEQ multiplex PCR was the method, and the copy in TCRdb shows in-frame clones only, minus some. For V, J and clone size, that table is used; D and trimming come from the DNA. The repertoire holds 2 million to 2.5 million clones, around 95% seen once, with roughly 0.13% in the top ten. The data are from a study of shared clonotypes between healthy human individuals. About the research overall: Researchers assigned three CD4 naive, three CD4 memory, two CD8 naive and one CD8 memory plate to each donor.

Points from the study as a whole: Between four donors, naive CD4 clonotypes were shared at a level of about 5%.

Sequenced: naive CD4+ T cells sorted from blood. The subset: CD45RA+ positively selected. The TCR sequence derives from a man in his late teens or twenties in good health. The V gene is TRBV7-9, the J gene TRBJ2-1; 10 nucleotides align to TRBD1. CDR3 region: CASSPGTGVAGSLFF. The CDR3 coding sequence is TGTGCCAGCAGTCCCGGGACAGGGGTAGCGGGAAGTTTGTTCTTC.